Following are 14 T cell receptor beta chains from one sample sequenced in a study of cytomegalovirus exposure and HLA in healthy donors. PCR involved 60 Vbeta and 13 Jbeta primers. Measured with immunoSEQ multiplex PCR; TCRdb has only the in-frame clones, and not every one. In the table there are under 250,000 clones, 79% of which are singletons. Sequencing used PBMCs. These receptor sequences come from a woman in her twenties or thirties in good health and CMV-seropositive.

This chain connects TRBV7-6 to TRBJ2-1; D possibly corresponds to TRBD2 (6 bases). The V gene lost 4 bases and the J gene lost 5 bases, with 15 bases spanning the gap. CDR3 length: 15 amino acids. The germline gives CDR1 SGHVS, CDR2 FNYEAQ. The CDR3 nucleotides read TGTGCCAGCAGCTCGGGACTCACTCAAAACAATGAGCAGTTCTTC. This translates into CASSSGLTQNNEQFF.

The chain employs TRBV5-4 and TRBJ2-1, with 7 bases that match TRBD1. The ends lost 4 bases at V and 2 bases at J; junction bases unmatched: 9. The CDR3 extends over 16 amino acids. Germline lookup yields CDR1 SGHNT and CDR2 YYREEE (reference sequence). CDR3 nucleotides: TGTGCCAGCAGCCTTGGACAGGACCGAACCTACAATGAGCAGTTCTTC. Encoded protein: CASSLGQDRTYNEQFF. Variable domain in full (rest from reference TRBV5-4 and TRBJ2-1): ETGVTQSPTHLIKTRGQQVTLRCSSQSGHNTVSWYQQALGQGPQFIFQYYREEENGRGNFPPRFSGLQFPNYSSELNVNALELDDSALYLCASSLGQDRTYNEQFFGPGTRLTVL.

The V gene is TRBV6-5, the J gene TRBJ1-5, with 9 bases lining up with TRBD1. The CDR3 is 12 residues long. V dropped 8 bases and J dropped 7; count of bases not matched to a gene: 3. CDR1 and CDR2 (germline): MNHEY, SVGAGI. CDR3 DNA: TGTGCCAGCGGGACAGGGCGACAGCCCCAGCATTTT. It yields the protein CASGTGRQPQHF.

The CDR3 is CAWSNGGTYEQYF. CDR3 nucleotides: TGTGCCTGGAGTAATGGCGGCACCTACGAGCAGTACTTC. The chain joins TRBV30 to TRBJ2-7; D gene uncertain. Trimming took off 2 bases at V and 2 bases at J, with 10 bases between the two ends. Germline CDR1 is GTSNPN and CDR2 is SVGIG (reference sequence). CDR3 length equals 13 residues.

This chain links TRBV7-2 with TRBJ2-3; 9 positions agree with TRBD2. The germline V gene has CDR1 SGHTA and CDR2 FQGNSA. J gave up 6 bases and V 1 base, and 5 bases lay outside the gene matches. The CDR3 loop spans 15 amino acids. This chain's CDR3 is CASSLVSREGDTQYF. CDR3 in DNA: TGTGCCAGCAGCTTAGTCTCGCGGGAGGGCGATACGCAGTATTTT.

Only a few counts were recorded for this clone. The rearrangement uses TRBV2 and TRBJ2-3, with 10 bases identical to TRBD2. The CDR3 totals 15 residues. CDR1 is SNHLY, CDR2 FYNNEI, per germline. V was pared by 11 bases and J by 0 bases, with 8 bases of the junction left unmatched. CDR3: CAGSYSGRSTDTQYF. The CDR3 DNA follows: TGTGCCGGATCCTATAGCGGGAGGAGCACAGATACGCAGTATTTT. The variable domain in full, with the rest retrieved from reference TRBV2 and TRBJ2-3, is EPEVTQTPSHQVTQMGQEVILRCVPISNHLYFYWYRQILGQKVEFLVSFYNNEISEKSEIFDDQFSVERPDGSNFTLKIRSTKLEDSAMYFCAGSYSGRSTDTQYFGPGTRLTVL.

The rearrangement uses TRBV6-5 and TRBJ2-5; no clear D. CDR1 and CDR2 from the germline V gene are MNHEY and SVGAGI. V was clipped by 5 bases and J by 4 bases, with 11 bases between them. The CDR3 loop spans 13 amino acids. The chain's CDR3 is CASSPRRVETQYF. The CDR3 DNA is TGTGCCAGCAGTCCCCGCCGGGTAGAGACCCAGTACTTC.

The chain has TRBV6-1 and TRBJ1-1, with 11 bases lining up with TRBD1. CDR1 MNHNS and CDR2 SASEGT come from the germline V gene. The CDR3 has 15 amino acids. V lost 6 bases, J lost 3 bases, and 6 bases stayed unmatched. The CDR3 loop is CASRDRGRGYTEAFF. For the CDR3, the DNA is TGTGCCAGCAGGGACAGGGGGCGCGGGTACACTGAAGCTTTCTTT.

V and J are TRBV7-9 and TRBJ1-6; a weak D match, TRBD1 (6 bases). This CDR3 region has 17 residues. The germline V gene has CDR1 SEHNR and CDR2 FQNEAQ (reference sequence). The germline V and J ends were trimmed by 4 bases and 11 bases, with 24 bases remaining between them. The CDR3 bases are TGTGCCAGCAGCTCCCCGTCCGAGGGACATCAGACGACACCCCTCCACTTT. Translated: CASSSPSEGHQTTPLHF.

Here the CDR3 DNA reads TGCGCCAGCAGCCAAGATTGGGGGCAGGGGGTTAACTATGGCTACACCTTC. This sequence encodes CASSQDWGQGVNYGYTF. This sequence joins TRBV4-3 and TRBJ1-2; 7 bases align to TRBD1. The CDR3 covers 17 residues. V trimming: 0 bases; J trimming: 1 base; junction bases outside the gene matches: 8. CDR1 and CDR2 (germline): LGHNA, YSLEER.

V usage is TRBV9 and J usage is TRBJ2-5; D unclear. The V end was cut by 0 bases, the J end by 1 base, with 13 bases between. The CDR3 extends over 16 amino acids. Germline CDR1 is SGDLS and CDR2 is YYNGEE. The DNA for the CDR3 is TGTGCCAGCAGCGTAGGACTCCTGGATCTCCAAGAGACCCAGTACTTC. It translates to CASSVGLLDLQETQYF. The full variable domain, rest sourced from reference TRBV9 and TRBJ2-5, is DSGVTQTPKHLITATGQRVTLRCSPRSGDLSVYWYQQSLDQGLQFLIQYYNGEERAKGNILERFSAQQFPDLHSELNLSSLELGDSALYFCASSVGLLDLQETQYFGPGTRLLVL.

V is TRBV6-5 and J is TRBJ1-4, with 7 bases fitting TRBD1. CDR3 length: 15 residues. Germline CDR1 and CDR2: MNHEY and SVGAGI. The V and J ends lost 0 bases and 8 bases, in that order; junction bases with no gene match: 6. CDR3 bases: TGTGCCAGCAGTTACTCGGCGCAGGGGGGAGAAAAACTGTTTTTT. It yields the protein CASSYSAQGGEKLFF.

The V call is TRBV27, the J call TRBJ2-7, with 8 bases identical to TRBD1. This CDR3 has 15 amino acids. Trimming removed 6 bases from V and 3 bases from J; junction bases left unmatched: 10. Germline CDR1 is MNHEY and CDR2 is SMNVEV (reference sequence). The CDR3 sequence: CASSSLQGELYEQYF. The CDR3 region has the DNA TGTGCCAGCAGCTCCTTACAGGGGGAACTCTACGAGCAGTACTTC.

The V call is TRBV7-9, the J call TRBJ2-7; 8 bases match TRBD2. The CDR3 runs to 15 residues. Germline lookup yields CDR1 SEHNR and CDR2 FQNEAQ (reference sequence). Trimming removed 5 bases from V and 3 bases from J; junction bases left unmatched: 9. CDR3 coding DNA: TGTGCCAGCAGCCCGGGGGGGACGTCAAACTACGAGCAGTACTTC. As protein: CASSPGGTSNYEQYF.